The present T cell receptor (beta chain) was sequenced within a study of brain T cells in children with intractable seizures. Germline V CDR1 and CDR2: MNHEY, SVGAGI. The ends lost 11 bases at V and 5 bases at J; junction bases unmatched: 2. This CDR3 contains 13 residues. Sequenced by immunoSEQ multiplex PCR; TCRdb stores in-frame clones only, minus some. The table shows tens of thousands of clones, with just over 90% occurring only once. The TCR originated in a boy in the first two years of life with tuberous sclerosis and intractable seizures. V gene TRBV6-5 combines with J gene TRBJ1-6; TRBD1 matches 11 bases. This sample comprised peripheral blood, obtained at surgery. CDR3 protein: CAGQGAHNSPLHF. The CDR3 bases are TGTGCCGGACAGGGGGCGCATAATTCACCCCTCCACTTT.